This T cell receptor beta chain appears in the sequencing data of a study of PD-1 blockade in classical Hodgkin lymphoma. Findings and caveats of the study: Diminished baseline TCR diversity has been reported in newly diagnosed patients relative to healthy donors.

Sequencing was performed with immunoSEQ multiplex PCR; in TCRdb, only in-frame clones are kept and a portion is missing. The sample yields 25,000 to 30,000 clones, nearly 80% seen once. This clone was seen a handful of times. Its antigen remains unidentified. The CDR3 extends over 12 amino acids. V lost 3 bases to trimming and J lost 5 bases, with 10 bases between them. The germline V gene has CDR1 GTSNPN and CDR2 SVGIG (reference sequence). Every patient experienced relapse after autologous stem cell transplantation, and brentuximab vedotin exposure varied. The chain employs TRBV30 and TRBJ1-2; perhaps TRBD1 as D (5 bases). The sample was peripheral blood mononuclear cells (PBMCs), taken before the second cycle of nivolumab. The clonotype comes from a human donor with classical Hodgkin lymphoma. Here the CDR3 DNA reads TGTGCCTGGAGCTGGGGGGGATATGGCTACACCTTC. Translating gives CAWSWGGYGYTF. The full variable domain, completed using reference TRBV30 and TRBJ1-2, is SQTIHQWPATLVQPVGSPLSLECTVEGTSNPNLYWYRQAAGRGLQLLFYSVGIGQISSEVPQNLSASRPQDRQFILSSKKLLLSDSGFYLCAWSWGGYGYTFGSGTRLTVV.